Below, 18 T cell receptor beta chains from the same sample are listed, as sequenced in a study of T cell repertoires in cytomegalovirus infection. TCRdb passed the reads through MiXCR, listing each CDR3 protein once. The repertoire holds roughly 720,000 distinct CDR3 sequences, with less than 40% as singletons. Sequenced: PBMCs. These receptors all stem from a human donor in good health (CMV status not recorded). Some clones in this sample may be carry-over from other donors' samples.

This clonotype was seen a few times. The chain joins TRBV7-8 to TRBJ2-2; D is possibly TRBD1 (5 bases). The V end lost 1 base, the J end lost 2 bases, and 11 bases lay between the germline ends. This CDR3 spans 16 amino acids. Germline CDR1 is SGHVS and CDR2 is FQNEAQ. Here the CDR3 reads CASSLVGASNTGELFF. The DNA for the CDR3 is TGTGCCAGCAGCTTAGTTGGGGCCTCTAACACCGGGGAGCTGTTTTTT.

The chain links TRBV28 to TRBJ1-5, with 7 bases fitting TRBD1. The germline gives CDR1 MDHEN, CDR2 SYDVKM. With 8 bases clipped from V and 2 bases from J, the junction kept 9 bases outside the gene matches. There are 15 residues in the CDR3. CDR3 sequence: CASLTQGVGNQPQHF. CDR3 DNA sequence: TGTGCCAGCCTTACCCAGGGGGTGGGCAATCAGCCCCAGCATTTT. Together with reference TRBV28 and TRBJ1-5, the CDR3 gives the full variable domain: DVKVTQSSRYLVKRTGEKVFLECVQDMDHENMFWYRQDPGLGLRLIYFSYDVKMKEKGDIPEGYSVSREKKERFSLILESASTNQTSMYLCASLTQGVGNQPQHFGDGTRLSIL.

This clonotype was recorded at least ten times. The chain has TRBV4-1 and TRBJ1-2; the D is unclear. Trimming took 2 bases from V and 7 from J, leaving 20 bases between them. Per the germline V gene, CDR1 is MGHRA and CDR2 is YSYEKL. CDR3 size: 16 residues. The CDR3 nucleotides read TGCGCCAGCAGCCAATACAGCTATGTCCTCGGTCGTGGCTACACCTTC. Its translation is CASSQYSYVLGRGYTF.

CDR3 loop: CASAGSGAKETQYF. The CDR3 DNA is TGTGCCAGCGCCGGTTCGGGGGCTAAGGAGACCCAGTACTTC. The chain recombines TRBV27 with TRBJ2-5, with D perhaps matching TRBD1 or TRBD2 (6 bases each). CDR3 length: 14 amino acids. V was shortened by 8 bases and J by 5 bases, with 18 bases between the two germline ends. Germline-derived CDR1 and CDR2 are MNHEY and SMNVEV (reference sequence).

This clonotype was detected a few times. The chain uses TRBV2 and TRBJ2-7; D call uncertain. V dropped 1 base and J dropped 0 bases, with 10 bases sitting between them. There are 15 residues in the CDR3. Germline V gene sequence: CDR1 SNHLY, CDR2 FYNNEI. The CDR3 DNA follows: TGTGCCAGCAGTGAAGTGGTATTTAGCTCCTACGAGCAGTACTTC. It codes for CASSEVVFSSYEQYF. The full variable domain, rest sourced from reference TRBV2 and TRBJ2-7, is EPEVTQTPSHQVTQMGQEVILRCVPISNHLYFYWYRQILGQKVEFLVSFYNNEISEKSEIFDDQFSVERPDGSNFTLKIRSTKLEDSAMYFCASSEVVFSSYEQYFGPGTRLTVT.

Concerning this clonotype itself: A junction end diverges from the germline sequence, so it may reflect a read error. The rearrangement uses TRBV7-6 and TRBJ2-7; 10 bases match TRBD1. The CDR3 has 16 amino acids. Germline V gene lookup returns CDR1 SGHVS and CDR2 FNYEAQ. The CDR3, as DNA: TGTGCCGGCAGCTCGGGACCGGGACAGGGGACCTACGAGCAGTACTTC. Amino acid sequence: CAGSSGPGQGTYEQYF.

The chain carries TRBV5-1 and TRBJ2-7; 7 bases are a match to TRBD2. This CDR3 spans 14 amino acids. CDR1 and CDR2 (germline): SGHRS, YFSETQ. Unmatched junction bases numbered 7, after V lost 5 bases and J lost 2 bases. The CDR3 is CASRSGRGTYEQYF. For the CDR3, the DNA is TGCGCCAGCAGATCAGGGAGGGGAACCTACGAGCAGTACTTC.

V usage is TRBV7-6 and J usage is TRBJ2-7, with TRBD1 as a possible D gene (6 bases). Germline assignment: CDR1 SGHVS and CDR2 FNYEAQ. V was shortened by 3 bases and J by 0 bases, with 12 bases between the two germline ends. The CDR3 is made up of 15 amino acids. CDR3 sequence reads: CASSLTGLRSYEQYF. The CDR3, as DNA: TGTGCCAGCAGCTTGACAGGCTTACGCTCCTACGAGCAGTACTTC. Full variable domain (missing parts from reference TRBV7-6 and TRBJ2-7): GAGVSQSPRYKVTKRGQDVALRCDPISGHVSLYWYRQALGQGPEFLTYFNYEAQQDKSGLPNDRFSAERPEGSISTLTIQRTEQRDSAMYRCASSLTGLRSYEQYFGPGTRLTVT.

Only a few counts were recorded for this clonotype. The CDR3 DNA reads as TGTGCCAGCAATGCTCAGGGGCTCACCGGGGAGCTGTTTTTT. Protein sequence: CASNAQGLTGELFF. The chain has TRBV28 and TRBJ2-2, with D possibly matching TRBD1 (6 bases). Germline CDR1 and CDR2: MDHEN and SYDVKM. The CDR3 loop spans 14 amino acids. Trimming cost V 7 bases and J 4 bases, with 13 bases left between them.

This sequence joins TRBV7-9 and TRBJ2-2; D is perhaps TRBD1 or TRBD2 (5 bases each). This CDR3 contains 12 residues. Trimming stripped 1 base from V and 10 bases from J, with 7 bases between. CDR1 is SEHNR, CDR2 FQNEAQ, per germline (reference sequence). As DNA, the CDR3 is TGTGCCAGCAGCTTAGGGGGGTCGGAGCTGTTTTTT. Amino acid sequence: CASSLGGSELFF.

The chain carries TRBV20-1 and TRBJ2-7; D not resolved. Germline CDR1 and CDR2: DFQATT and SNEGSKA (reference sequence). The CDR3 length is 12 residues. V was shortened by 2 bases and J by 0 bases, with 5 bases between the two germline ends. The CDR3 region has the DNA TGCAGTGCTAGAACGGACTCCTACGAGCAGTACTTC. Protein: CSARTDSYEQYF.

There are a few counts of this clonotype. This rearrangement joins TRBV7-8 to TRBJ2-3, with 8 bases aligning to TRBD2. With 4 bases clipped from V and 5 bases from J, the junction kept 11 bases outside the gene matches. CDR3 size: 16 residues. Germline CDR1 and CDR2: SGHVS and FQNEAQ. The CDR3 nucleotides read TGTGCCAGCAGCTCTCTTTGGCGGGGGGATGGAGATACGCAGTATTTT. Protein: CASSSLWRGDGDTQYF.

This clonotype was seen at least ten times. The chain couples TRBV7-2 to TRBJ1-2, with 9 nucleotides matching TRBD1. The CDR3 spans 14 residues. Germline CDR1 reads SGHTA; CDR2 reads FQGNSA. Unmatched junction bases numbered 10, after V lost 6 bases and J lost 8 bases. CDR3 nucleotide sequence: TGTGCCAGCAGACCTAACAGGGGGCACGAAGGCTACACCTTC. Amino acids: CASRPNRGHEGYTF.

This clonotype was recorded a few times. This chain connects TRBV10-3 to TRBJ1-1, with D hard to call. CDR3 length equals 17 residues. Trimming stripped 3 bases from V and 7 bases from J, with 24 bases between. The germline V gene has CDR1 ENHRY and CDR2 SYGVKD. The CDR3 is CAISEVPALRKVNEAFF. The CDR3 bases are TGTGCCATCAGTGAAGTGCCGGCCTTACGCAAGGTTAATGAAGCTTTCTTT.

The rearrangement links TRBV28 to TRBJ2-2, with D tentatively TRBD2 (6 bases). The CDR3 is made up of 15 amino acids. Germline CDR1 MDHEN, CDR2 SYDVKM. V was shortened by 3 bases and J by 3 bases, with 11 bases between the two germline ends. The DNA for the CDR3 is TGTGCCAGCAGTTTCTCTCGGGGGTACACCGGGGAGCTGTTTTTT. It yields the protein CASSFSRGYTGELFF.

This clonotype was seen repeatedly, ten times or more. The chain joins TRBV28 to TRBJ2-5; 11 bases align to TRBD2. J gave up 2 bases and V 4 bases, and 6 bases lay outside the gene matches. This CDR3 has 16 residues. Germline assignment: CDR1 MDHEN and CDR2 SYDVKM. Here the CDR3 DNA reads TGTGCCAGCAGTTCACGACTAGCGGGGAATCAAGAGACCCAGTACTTC. It is translated as CASSSRLAGNQETQYF.

Worth noting for this clonotype: A read error may be the cause here, since a much bigger clone is one base away. The V gene is TRBV20-1, the J gene TRBJ1-2; 11 positions match TRBD1. This CDR3 has 14 amino acids. In germline, CDR1 is DFQATT, CDR2 SNEGSKA (reference sequence). The CDR3 here is CSSRRDRGEYGYTF. The CDR3 DNA is TGCAGTTCTAGACGGGACAGGGGGGAGTATGGCTACACCTTC.

In its sample, this clonotype was seen a few times. The chain links TRBV7-4 to TRBJ2-3; maybe TRBD1 (6 bases). V was pared by 8 bases and J by 6 bases, with 21 bases between. CDR3 size: 15 residues. Per germline, CDR1 SGHVT and CDR2 SQSDAQ. CDR3 residues: CASERGPGVSDTQYF. In nucleotides, the CDR3 is TGTGCCAGCGAACGGGGTCCAGGGGTTTCGGATACGCAGTATTTT.